Sequencing of this T cell receptor beta chain was carried out in a study of T cells in localized non-small cell lung cancer. Points from the study as a whole: Compared with tumor, uninvolved adjacent lung displayed greater T cell clonality, ranking highest overall. Adjacent lung held a median around 58 of the top 100 tumor clones.

The V gene end was trimmed by 10 bases and the J gene end by 6 bases; junction bases not matched to a gene: 6. This CDR3 has 13 residues. CDR1 and CDR2 from the germline V gene are ENHRY and SYGVKD. On this clone: What it recognizes is unknown.

Here immunoSEQ multiplex PCR was the method, and the copy in TCRdb shows in-frame clones only, minus some. The sample contains 90,000 or so clones, roughly 86% of which appear only once. The V and J genes are TRBV10-3 and TRBJ2-1, with 10 bases identical to TRBD2. This material consisted of peripheral blood, taken before any cancer treatment. This receptor was obtained from a man between 35 and 75 years old with stage I squamous cell lung carcinoma. As DNA, the CDR3 is TGTGCCACGAGCTCTAGCGGGGGCAATGAGCAGTTCTTC. Protein sequence: CATSSSGGNEQFF.